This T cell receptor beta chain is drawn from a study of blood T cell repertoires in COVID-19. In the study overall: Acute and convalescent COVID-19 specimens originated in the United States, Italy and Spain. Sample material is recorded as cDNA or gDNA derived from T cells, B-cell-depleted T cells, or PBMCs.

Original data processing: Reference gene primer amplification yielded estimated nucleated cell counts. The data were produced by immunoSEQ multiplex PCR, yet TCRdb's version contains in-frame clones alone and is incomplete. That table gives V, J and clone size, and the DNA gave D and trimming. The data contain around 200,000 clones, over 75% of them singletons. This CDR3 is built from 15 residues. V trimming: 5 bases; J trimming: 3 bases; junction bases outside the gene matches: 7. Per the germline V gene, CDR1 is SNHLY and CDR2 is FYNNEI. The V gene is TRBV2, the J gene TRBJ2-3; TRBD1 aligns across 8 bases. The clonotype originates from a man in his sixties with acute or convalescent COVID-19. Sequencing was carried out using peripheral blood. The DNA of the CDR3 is TGTGCCAGCAGTTTAGACAGGGGATGGACAGATACGCAGTATTTT. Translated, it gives CASSLDRGWTDTQYF.